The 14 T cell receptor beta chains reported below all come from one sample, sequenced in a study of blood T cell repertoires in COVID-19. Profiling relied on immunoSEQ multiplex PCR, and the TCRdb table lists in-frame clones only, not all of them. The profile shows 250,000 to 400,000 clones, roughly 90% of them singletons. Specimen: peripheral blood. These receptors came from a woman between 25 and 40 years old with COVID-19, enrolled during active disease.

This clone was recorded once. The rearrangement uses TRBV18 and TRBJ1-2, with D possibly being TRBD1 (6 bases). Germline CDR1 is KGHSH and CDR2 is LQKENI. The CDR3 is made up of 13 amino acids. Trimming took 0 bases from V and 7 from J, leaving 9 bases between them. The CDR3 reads CASSPPDRSGYTF. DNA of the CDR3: TGTGCCAGCTCACCACCCGACAGGTCTGGCTACACCTTC.

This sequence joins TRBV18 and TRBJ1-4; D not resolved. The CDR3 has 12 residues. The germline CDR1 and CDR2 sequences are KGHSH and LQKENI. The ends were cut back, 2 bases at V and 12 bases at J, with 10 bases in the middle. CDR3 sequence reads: CASSPDWLELFF. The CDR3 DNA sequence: TGTGCCAGCTCACCAGACTGGCTAGAACTGTTTTTT.

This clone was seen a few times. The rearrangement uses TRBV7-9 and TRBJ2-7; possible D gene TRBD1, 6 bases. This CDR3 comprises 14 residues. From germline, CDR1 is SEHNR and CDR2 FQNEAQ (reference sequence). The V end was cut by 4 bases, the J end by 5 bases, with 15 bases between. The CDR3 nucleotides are TGTGCCAGCAGCTACTTCGGACAGCTCGACGAGCAGTACTTC. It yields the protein CASSYFGQLDEQYF.

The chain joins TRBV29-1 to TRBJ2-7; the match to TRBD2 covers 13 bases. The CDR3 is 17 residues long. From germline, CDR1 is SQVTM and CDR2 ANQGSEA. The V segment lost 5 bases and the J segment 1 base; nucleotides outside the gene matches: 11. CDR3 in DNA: TGCAGCGTTTCAAAGGGACTAGCGGGAAGTGCGTCCTACGAGCAGTACTTC. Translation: CSVSKGLAGSASYEQYF.

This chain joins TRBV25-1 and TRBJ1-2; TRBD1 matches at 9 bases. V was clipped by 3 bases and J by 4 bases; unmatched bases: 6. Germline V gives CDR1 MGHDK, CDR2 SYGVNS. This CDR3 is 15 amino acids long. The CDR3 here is CASSDRDRVPYGYTF. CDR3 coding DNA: TGTGCCAGCAGTGACCGGGACAGGGTTCCCTATGGCTACACCTTC.

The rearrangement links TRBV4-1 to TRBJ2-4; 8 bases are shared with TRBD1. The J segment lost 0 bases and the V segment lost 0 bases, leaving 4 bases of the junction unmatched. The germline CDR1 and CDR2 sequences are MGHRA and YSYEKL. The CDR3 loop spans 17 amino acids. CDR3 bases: TGCGCCAGCAGCCAAGATGGGACAGGAGAAGCCAAAAACATTCAGTACTTC. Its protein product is CASSQDGTGEAKNIQYF.

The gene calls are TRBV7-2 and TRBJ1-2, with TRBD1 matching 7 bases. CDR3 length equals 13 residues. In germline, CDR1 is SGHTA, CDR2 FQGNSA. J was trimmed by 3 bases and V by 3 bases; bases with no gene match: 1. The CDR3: CASSLGQYYGYTF. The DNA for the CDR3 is TGTGCCAGCAGCTTGGGACAGTACTATGGCTACACCTTC.

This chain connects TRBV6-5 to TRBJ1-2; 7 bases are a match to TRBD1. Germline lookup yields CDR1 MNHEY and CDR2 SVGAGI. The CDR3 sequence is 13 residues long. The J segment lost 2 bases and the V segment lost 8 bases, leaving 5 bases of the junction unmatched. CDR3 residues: CASSGQQNYGYTF. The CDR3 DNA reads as TGTGCCAGCTCGGGACAGCAAAACTATGGCTACACCTTC.

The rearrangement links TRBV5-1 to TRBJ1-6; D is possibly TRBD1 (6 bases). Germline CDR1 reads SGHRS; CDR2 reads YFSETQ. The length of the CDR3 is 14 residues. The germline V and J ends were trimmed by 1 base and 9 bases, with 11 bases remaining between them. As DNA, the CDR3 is TGCGCCAGCAGCTTGACAGGGTTAGTTTCACCCCTCCACTTT. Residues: CASSLTGLVSPLHF.

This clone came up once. CDR3 in amino acids: CASSSGGARQPQHF. The CDR3 DNA sequence: TGTGCCAGCAGCTCTGGGGGGGCGCGTCAGCCCCAGCATTTT. The chain has TRBV5-6 and TRBJ1-5; TRBD1 is a possible D gene (6 bases). The CDR3 contains 14 residues. Germline assignment: CDR1 SGHDT and CDR2 YYEEEE. Trimming left V 3 bases short and J 6 bases short, with 13 bases between. Based on the CDR3 plus reference TRBV5-6 and TRBJ1-5, the full variable domain is DAGVTQSPTHLIKTRGQQVTLRCSPKSGHDTVSWYQQALGQGPQFIFQYYEEEERQRGNFPDRFSGHQFPNYSSELNVNALLLGDSALYLCASSSGGARQPQHFGDGTRLSIL.

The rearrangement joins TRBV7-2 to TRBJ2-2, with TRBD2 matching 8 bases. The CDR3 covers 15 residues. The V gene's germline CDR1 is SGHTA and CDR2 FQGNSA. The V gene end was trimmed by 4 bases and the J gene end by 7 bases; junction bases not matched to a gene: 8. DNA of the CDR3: TGTGCCAGCAGCTACGGTAGCGGGAAAGGCGGGGAGCTGTTTTTT. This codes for CASSYGSGKGGELFF.

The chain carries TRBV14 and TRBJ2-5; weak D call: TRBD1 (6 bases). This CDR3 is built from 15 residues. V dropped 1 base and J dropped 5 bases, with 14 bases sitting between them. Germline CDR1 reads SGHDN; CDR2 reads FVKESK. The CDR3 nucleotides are TGTGCCAGCAGCCAAGGACAGGCGATGACGGAGACCCAGTACTTC. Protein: CASSQGQAMTETQYF.

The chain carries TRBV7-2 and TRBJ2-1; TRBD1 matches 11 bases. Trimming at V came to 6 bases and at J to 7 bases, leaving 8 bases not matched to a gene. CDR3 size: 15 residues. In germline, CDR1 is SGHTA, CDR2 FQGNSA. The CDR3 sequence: CASSWDRGAFNEQFF. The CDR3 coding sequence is TGTGCCAGCAGTTGGGACAGGGGGGCGTTTAATGAGCAGTTCTTC.

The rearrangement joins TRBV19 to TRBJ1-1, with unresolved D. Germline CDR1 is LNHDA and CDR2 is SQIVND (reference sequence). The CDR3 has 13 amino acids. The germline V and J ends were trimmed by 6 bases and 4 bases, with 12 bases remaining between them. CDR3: CASRTSGSTEAFF. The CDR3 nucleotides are TGTGCCAGTAGGACGAGTGGGAGCACTGAAGCTTTCTTT.